A single sample gave rise to the 15 T cell receptor beta chains below, sequenced in a study of robustness of blood B and T cell sequencing. mRNA, not genomic DNA, served as the source for TCR beta repertoires. The cDNA carried a universal priming site added by a 5' template-switch oligo. The template-switch oligo carried a 12-nucleotide random UMI tagging each cDNA molecule. Using its own MiXCR run on the PCR reads, TCRdb lists one record per CDR3 protein. The sample includes some 4,000 distinct CDR3 sequences, around half of them seen just once. Sequenced sample: peripheral blood. These receptors originate from a human donor in good health.

The chain carries TRBV5-5 and TRBJ1-2; D possibly corresponds to TRBD1 (5 bases). The CDR3 spans 12 residues. Germline V CDR1 and CDR2: SGHKS, YYEKEE (reference sequence). V lost 2 bases and J 7 bases, leaving 9 bases between the germline ends. CDR3 DNA sequence: TGTGCCAGCAGCTTAGACAGTTTTGGCTACACCTTC. It codes for CASSLDSFGYTF.

This clonotype has a handful of counts. The V gene is TRBV30, the J gene TRBJ1-5, with a possible D match to TRBD1 (5 bases). Germline loops: CDR1 GTSNPN, CDR2 SVGIG (reference sequence). V was clipped by 1 base and J by 9 bases, with 22 bases between them. The CDR3 totals 16 residues. The CDR3 is CAWSGPGGNAVGPQHF. The DNA of the CDR3 is TGTGCCTGGAGTGGGCCCGGGGGGAACGCTGTGGGGCCCCAGCATTTT. Together with reference TRBV30 and TRBJ1-5, the CDR3 gives the full variable domain: SQTIHQWPATLVQPVGSPLSLECTVEGTSNPNLYWYRQAAGRGLQLLFYSVGIGQISSEVPQNLSASRPQDRQFILSSKKLLLSDSGFYLCAWSGPGGNAVGPQHFGDGTRLSIL.

The chain has TRBV12-3 or TRBV12-4 and TRBJ1-2, with D possibly matching TRBD1 (6 bases). The CDR3 runs to 14 residues. V lost 4 bases to trimming and J lost 3 bases, with 12 bases between them. This CDR3 reads CASSSAQGDYGYTF. CDR3 sequence (DNA): TGTGCCAGCAGTTCCGCACAGGGTGACTATGGCTACACCTTC.

The chain is built from TRBV4-2 and TRBJ2-3; 7 bases are a match to TRBD2. CDR1 LGHNA and CDR2 YNFKEQ come from the germline V gene. This CDR3 is 18 amino acids long. V gave up 3 bases and J gave up 2 bases; unmatched junction bases: 14. CDR3 bases: TGTGCCAGCAGCCAGACGAGCTTAAGCGGGGACCTCACAGATACGCAGTATTTT. Protein: CASSQTSLSGDLTDTQYF.

This clonotype was recorded a few times. The V call is TRBV6-1, the J call TRBJ2-7, with D hard to call. Germline V gives CDR1 MNHNS, CDR2 SASEGT. This CDR3 contains 13 residues. V gave up 4 bases and J gave up 4 bases, with 11 bases separating them. The chain's CDR3 is CASSALEMYEQYF. As DNA, the CDR3 is TGTGCCAGCAGTGCCCTTGAAATGTACGAGCAGTACTTC.

The rearrangement uses TRBV19 and TRBJ2-1; no firm D call. V was pared by 3 bases and J by 10 bases, with 16 bases between. The germline V gene encodes CDR1 LNHDA and CDR2 SQIVND (reference sequence). CDR3 length: 14 amino acids. The CDR3 sequence is CASSIRPPVREQFF. CDR3 in DNA: TGTGCCAGTAGTATTCGACCGCCTGTCAGGGAGCAGTTCTTC. Together with reference TRBV19 and TRBJ2-1, the CDR3 gives the full variable domain: DGGITQSPKYLFRKEGQNVTLSCEQNLNHDAMYWYRQDPGQGLRLIYYSQIVNDFQKGDIAEGYSVSREKKESFPLTVTSAQKNPTAFYLCASSIRPPVREQFFGPGTRLTVL.

In its sample, this clonotype was seen a few times. This CDR3 reads CASSDGRRTDTQYF. In DNA form, the CDR3 reads TGTGCCAGCAGCGACGGGCGCCGGACAGATACGCAGTATTTT. The V call is TRBV9, the J call TRBJ2-3; D ambiguous. The V and J ends lost 3 bases and 3 bases respectively, with 11 bases between them. CDR3 length equals 14 residues. Per the germline V gene, CDR1 is SGDLS and CDR2 is YYNGEE.

The V and J genes are TRBV29-1 and TRBJ1-2; D might be TRBD1 (5 bases). CDR3 length: 13 amino acids. Per the germline V gene, CDR1 is SQVTM and CDR2 is ANQGSEA. V was pared by 7 bases and J by 4 bases, with 16 bases between. The CDR3 nucleotides are TGCAGCGGATACGATGACAGATTCTATGGCTACACCTTC. It encodes CSGYDDRFYGYTF.

This chain uses TRBV20-1 with TRBJ1-2, with 8 bases fitting TRBD1. The CDR3 consists of 13 residues. Trimming cost V 2 bases and J 7 bases; bases outside gene matches: 6. Germline V gene sequence: CDR1 DFQATT, CDR2 SNEGSKA (reference sequence). The CDR3 loop is CSARRQGSGGYTF. DNA for the CDR3: TGCAGTGCTAGACGACAGGGGTCTGGTGGCTACACCTTC.

The chain has TRBV5-1 and TRBJ2-1; weak D call: TRBD2 (6 bases). Germline CDR1 and CDR2: SGHRS and YFSETQ. V was pared by 5 bases and J by 0 bases, with 9 bases between. The CDR3 consists of 14 residues. CDR3 region: CASRRETSYNEQFF. The DNA for the CDR3 is TGCGCCAGCAGACGGGAGACCTCCTACAATGAGCAGTTCTTC.

The chain couples TRBV15 to TRBJ1-2, with D possibly matching TRBD1 (5 bases). Looked up from germline, CDR1 is LNHNV and CDR2 is YYDKDF (reference sequence). V dropped 0 bases and J dropped 6 bases, with 14 bases sitting between them. CDR3 length: 15 amino acids. This CDR3 is CATSRDGGGDNGYTF. CDR3 nucleotide sequence: TGTGCCACCAGCAGAGATGGGGGAGGGGATAATGGCTACACCTTC.

There are a few counts of this clonotype. DNA for the CDR3: TGTGCCAGCAGCCTACAGGGGGCCACGAACACCGGGGAGCTGTTTTTT. This codes for CASSLQGATNTGELFF. The rearrangement uses TRBV14 and TRBJ2-2; 9 bases are a match to TRBD1. Per germline, CDR1 SGHDN and CDR2 FVKESK. The CDR3 is made up of 16 amino acids. Germline trimming cut 4 bases from V and 0 bases from J; bases unmatched to any gene: 3.

The chain combines TRBV10-3 with TRBJ1-1; D perhaps matches TRBD1 (5 bases). Germline V gene lookup returns CDR1 ENHRY and CDR2 SYGVKD. CDR3 length equals 16 residues. V was cut by 0 bases and J by 6 bases, with 17 bases left in between. DNA for the CDR3: TGTGCCATCAGTGAGTCGGGTGGGGGGAACCGCGCTGAAGCTTTCTTT. This encodes CAISESGGGNRAEAFF.

This clonotype was found once. V and J are TRBV20-1 and TRBJ2-2; D is ambiguous. Germline-derived CDR1 and CDR2 are DFQATT and SNEGSKA (reference sequence). V lost 7 bases, J lost 1 base, and 4 bases lay in between. This CDR3 contains 11 residues. The CDR3 sequence is CSERNTGELFF. The DNA for the CDR3 is TGCAGTGAGAGGAACACCGGGGAGCTGTTTTTT.

This CDR3 is CASSGSTDTQYF. The CDR3 DNA reads as TGCGCCAGCAGCGGTAGCACAGATACGCAGTATTTT. The chain joins TRBV4-1 to TRBJ2-3; D not resolved. Germline CDR1 MGHRA, CDR2 YSYEKL. The germline V and J ends were trimmed by 5 bases and 0 bases, with 3 bases remaining between them. The CDR3 is 12 amino acids.